Below, 12 T cell receptor beta chains from the same sample are listed, as sequenced in a study of cytomegalovirus exposure and HLA in healthy donors. PCR was performed using 60 Vbeta and 13 Jbeta primers. Profiled with immunoSEQ multiplex PCR; TCRdb holds only in-frame clones, not every one. The profile shows roughly 93,000 clones, around three quarters of them singletons. Sequenced sample: PBMCs. These receptors came from a man aged 25 to 40 in good health and CMV-seronegative.

The V call is TRBV5-6, the J call TRBJ1-2; possibly TRBD1 for D (6 bases). The length of the CDR3 is 13 residues. V was cut by 3 bases and J by 7 bases, with 13 bases left in between. Per the germline V gene, CDR1 is SGHDT and CDR2 is YYEEEE. Written as DNA, the CDR3 is TGTGCCAGCAGCTCCGGGAACAGGGCTGGCTACACCTTC. This translates into CASSSGNRAGYTF.

This chain uses TRBV19 with TRBJ1-2; 8 positions agree with TRBD1. The CDR3 is 15 residues long. CDR1 LNHDA and CDR2 SQIVND come from the germline V gene (reference sequence). The ends lost 5 bases at V and 6 bases at J; junction bases unmatched: 11. In DNA form, the CDR3 reads TGTGCCAGTAGTCCCCCCCCCACAGGGGGTAATGGCTACACCTTC. Protein sequence: CASSPPPTGGNGYTF.

The chain combines TRBV5-8 with TRBJ1-5, with D uncertain. The length of the CDR3 is 19 residues. Germline V gene data show CDR1 as SGHTS and CDR2 as YDEGEE. V gave up 0 bases and J gave up 1 base, with 20 bases separating them. As DNA, the CDR3 is TGTGCCAGCAGCTTGGTTCTCTCTAAGGCCCGAGGAAGCAATCAGCCCCAGCATTTT. Encoded protein: CASSLVLSKARGSNQPQHF.

The chain is built from TRBV19 and TRBJ2-2, with 7 bases lining up with TRBD2. Germline trimming cut 9 bases from V and 4 bases from J; bases unmatched to any gene: 5. Germline V gives CDR1 LNHDA, CDR2 SQIVND (reference sequence). This CDR3 has 13 residues. CDR3 residues: CASLWGGTGELFF. In nucleotides, the CDR3 is TGTGCCAGCCTATGGGGGGGCACCGGGGAGCTGTTTTTT.

For the CDR3, the DNA is TGTGCCAGCAGTTTGGGGACACCCGGCGAGCAGTACGTC. Protein: CASSLGTPGEQYV. The chain joins TRBV28 to TRBJ2-7, with D tentatively TRBD1 (6 bases). Germline lookup yields CDR1 MDHEN and CDR2 SYDVKM. The CDR3 is 13 amino acids. The ends were cut back, 3 bases at V and 6 bases at J, with 12 bases in the middle.

The rearrangement links TRBV7-8 to TRBJ2-7; perhaps TRBD2 as D (5 bases). This CDR3 is 16 amino acids long. Germline V gene lookup returns CDR1 SGHVS and CDR2 FQNEAQ. Trimming pared 4 bases from V and 2 bases from J, leaving 18 bases between. CDR3 sequence (DNA): TGTGCCAGCAGCTCGCACGACGGGAATTATGCCTACGAGCAGTACGTC. The encoded protein is CASSSHDGNYAYEQYV.

The chain is built from TRBV7-2 and TRBJ1-2; a weak D match, TRBD1 (6 bases). Germline V CDR1 and CDR2: SGHTA, FQGNSA. The CDR3 is made up of 15 amino acids. Deletions cut 0 bases from V and 0 bases from J, with 8 bases between. In DNA, the CDR3 is TGTGCCAGCAGCTTAGCGACAGGTTCTAACTATGGCTACACCTTC. Protein: CASSLATGSNYGYTF.

V usage is TRBV12-5 and J usage is TRBJ1-2; 7 bases agree with TRBD1. Unmatched junction bases numbered 6, after V lost 3 bases and J lost 8 bases. Germline CDR1 reads LGHNT; CDR2 reads FRNRAP. CDR3 length equals 13 residues. In nucleotides, the CDR3 is TGTGCTAGTGGTTTCGAGGGGGCGGGAGGCTACACCTTC. Translating it yields CASGFEGAGGYTF.

This chain joins TRBV7-3 and TRBJ1-2; TRBD1 matches 7 bases. The germline V gene encodes CDR1 SGHTA and CDR2 FQGTGA. The J segment lost 2 bases and the V segment lost 4 bases, leaving 4 bases of the junction unmatched. The CDR3 sequence is 14 residues long. CDR3: CASSSSGGNYGYTF. CDR3 bases: TGTGCCAGCAGCTCGTCAGGGGGAAACTATGGCTACACCTTC.

The chain links TRBV9 to TRBJ1-6; D gene uncertain. The CDR3 covers 13 residues. V gave up 0 bases and J gave up 8 bases, with 6 bases separating them. From germline, CDR1 is SGDLS and CDR2 YYNGEE. The CDR3 sequence: CASSVDNDSPLHF. As DNA, the CDR3 is TGTGCCAGCAGCGTAGACAATGATTCACCCCTCCACTTT.

The chain has TRBV19 and TRBJ1-5; D is perhaps TRBD1 (5 bases). The CDR3 covers 17 residues. Trimming took off 4 bases at V and 1 base at J, with 17 bases between the two ends. Germline V CDR1 and CDR2: LNHDA, SQIVND (reference sequence). The chain's CDR3 is CASSRKQVIGSNQPQHF. The CDR3, as DNA: TGTGCCAGTAGTAGAAAACAGGTTATAGGAAGCAATCAGCCCCAGCATTTT. Using reference TRBV19 and TRBJ1-5 for the parts outside the CDR3, the full variable domain is DGGITQSPKYLFRKEGQNVTLSCEQNLNHDAMYWYRQDPGQGLRLIYYSQIVNDFQKGDIAEGYSVSREKKESFPLTVTSAQKNPTAFYLCASSRKQVIGSNQPQHFGDGTRLSIL.

This rearrangement joins TRBV2 to TRBJ1-2; unclear D gene. Trimming took off 4 bases at V and 4 bases at J, with 10 bases between the two ends. This CDR3 region has 13 residues. In germline, CDR1 is SNHLY, CDR2 FYNNEI. The CDR3 coding sequence is TGTGCCAGCAGTGTACGAGATTTCTATGGCTACACCTTC. Its protein product is CASSVRDFYGYTF. Full variable domain (rest looked up from reference TRBV2 and TRBJ1-2): EPEVTQTPSHQVTQMGQEVILRCVPISNHLYFYWYRQILGQKVEFLVSFYNNEISEKSEIFDDQFSVERPDGSNFTLKIRSTKLEDSAMYFCASSVRDFYGYTFGSGTRLTVV.